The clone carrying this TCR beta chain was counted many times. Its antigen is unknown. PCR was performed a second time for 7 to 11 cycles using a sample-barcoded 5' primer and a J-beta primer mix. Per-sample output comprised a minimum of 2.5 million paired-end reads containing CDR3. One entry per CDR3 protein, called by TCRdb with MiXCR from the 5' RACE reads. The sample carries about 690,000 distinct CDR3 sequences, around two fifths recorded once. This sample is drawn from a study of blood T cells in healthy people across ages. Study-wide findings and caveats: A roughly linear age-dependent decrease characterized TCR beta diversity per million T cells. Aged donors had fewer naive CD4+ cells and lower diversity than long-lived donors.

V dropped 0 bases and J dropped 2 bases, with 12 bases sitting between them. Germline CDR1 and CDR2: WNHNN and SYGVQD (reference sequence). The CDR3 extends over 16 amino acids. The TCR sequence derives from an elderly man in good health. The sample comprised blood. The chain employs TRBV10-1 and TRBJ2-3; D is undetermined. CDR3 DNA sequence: TGCGCCAGCAGTGAGTCCGCCGTATTCGACACAGATACGCAGTATTTT. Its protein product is CASSESAVFDTDTQYF.